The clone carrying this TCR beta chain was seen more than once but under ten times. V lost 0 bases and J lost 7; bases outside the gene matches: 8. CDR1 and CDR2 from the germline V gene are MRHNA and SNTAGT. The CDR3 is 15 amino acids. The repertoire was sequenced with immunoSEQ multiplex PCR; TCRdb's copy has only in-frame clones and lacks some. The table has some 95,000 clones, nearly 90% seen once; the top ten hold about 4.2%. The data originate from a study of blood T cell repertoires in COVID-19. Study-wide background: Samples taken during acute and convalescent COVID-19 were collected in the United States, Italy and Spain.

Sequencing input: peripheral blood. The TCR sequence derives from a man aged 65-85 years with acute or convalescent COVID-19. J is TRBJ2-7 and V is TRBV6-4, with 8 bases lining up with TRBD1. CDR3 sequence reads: CASSDSSRQGCEQYF. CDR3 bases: TGTGCCAGCAGTGACTCCTCGAGACAGGGGTGTGAGCAGTACTTC.